This record covers a single TCR beta chain. Unique molecular identifiers were incorporated when the TCRbeta library was constructed. TCRdb processed the PCR reads anew with MiXCR; each CDR3 protein has one entry. The sample has a few hundred thousand distinct CDR3 sequences, approximately 10% seen once. This sample is part of a study of T-cell reconstitution after alpha-beta-depleted transplantation in children. The length of the CDR3 is 15 residues. CDR1 is MGHRA, CDR2 YSYEKL, per germline. V was pared by 4 bases and J by 3 bases, with 15 bases between. This receptor was obtained from a human donor who donated a stem cell graft to a child with acute lymphoblastic leukemia. The gene calls are TRBV4-1 and TRBJ1-1; D perhaps matches TRBD1 (5 bases). The sequenced sample was PBMCs from the stem cell graft donor, obtained from the stem cell graft. The DNA for the CDR3 is TGCGCCAGCAGCCCCGGGGGGAGGCGGGACACTGAAGCTTTCTTT. This codes for CASSPGGRRDTEAFF.